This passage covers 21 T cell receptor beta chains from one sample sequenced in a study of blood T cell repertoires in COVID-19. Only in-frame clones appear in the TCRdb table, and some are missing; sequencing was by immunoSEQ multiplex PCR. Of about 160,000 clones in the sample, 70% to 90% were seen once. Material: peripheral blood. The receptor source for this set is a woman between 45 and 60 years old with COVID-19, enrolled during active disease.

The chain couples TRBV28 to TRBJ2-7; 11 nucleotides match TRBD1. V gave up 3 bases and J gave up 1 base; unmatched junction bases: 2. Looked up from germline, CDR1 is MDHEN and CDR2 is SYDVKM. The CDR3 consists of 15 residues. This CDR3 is CASSFRDRGSYEQYF. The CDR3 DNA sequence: TGTGCCAGCAGTTTCCGGGACAGGGGGTCCTACGAGCAGTACTTC.

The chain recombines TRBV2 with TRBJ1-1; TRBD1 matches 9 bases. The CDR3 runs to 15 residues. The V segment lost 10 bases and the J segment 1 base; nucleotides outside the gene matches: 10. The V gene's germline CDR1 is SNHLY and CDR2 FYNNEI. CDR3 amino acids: CATTDRGRANTEAFF. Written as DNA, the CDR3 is TGTGCCACGACTGACAGGGGGAGAGCGAACACTGAAGCTTTCTTT.

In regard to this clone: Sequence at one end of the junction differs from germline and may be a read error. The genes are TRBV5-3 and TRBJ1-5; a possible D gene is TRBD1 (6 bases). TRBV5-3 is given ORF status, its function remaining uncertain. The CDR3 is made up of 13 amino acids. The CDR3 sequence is CARSLAGGQYRDF. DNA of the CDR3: TGTGCCAGAAGCTTGGCCGGGGGGCAATATCGAGATTTT.

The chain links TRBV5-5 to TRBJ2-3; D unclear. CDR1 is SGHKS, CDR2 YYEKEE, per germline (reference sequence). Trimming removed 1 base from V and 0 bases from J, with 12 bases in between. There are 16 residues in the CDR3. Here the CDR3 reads CASSLRGISSTDTQYF. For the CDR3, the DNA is TGTGCCAGCAGCTTGCGTGGCATCTCTAGCACAGATACGCAGTATTTT.

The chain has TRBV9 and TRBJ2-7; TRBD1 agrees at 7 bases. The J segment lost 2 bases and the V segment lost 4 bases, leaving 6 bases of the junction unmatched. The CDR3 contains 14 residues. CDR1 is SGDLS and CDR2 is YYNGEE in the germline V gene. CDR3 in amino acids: CASSPGTDTYEQYF. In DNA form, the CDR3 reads TGTGCCAGCAGCCCTGGGACAGACACCTACGAGCAGTACTTC.

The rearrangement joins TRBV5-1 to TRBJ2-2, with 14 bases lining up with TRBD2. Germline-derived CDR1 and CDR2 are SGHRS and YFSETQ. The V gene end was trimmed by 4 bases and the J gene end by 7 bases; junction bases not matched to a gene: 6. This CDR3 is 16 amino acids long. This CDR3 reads CASSQTGLAGVGELFF. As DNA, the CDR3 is TGCGCCAGCAGCCAAACGGGACTAGCGGGGGTCGGGGAGCTGTTTTTT.

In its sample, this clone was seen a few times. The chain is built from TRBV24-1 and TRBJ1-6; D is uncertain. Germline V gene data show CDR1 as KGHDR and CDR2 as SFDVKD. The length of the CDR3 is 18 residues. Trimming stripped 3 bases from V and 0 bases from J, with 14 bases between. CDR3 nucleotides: TGTGCCACCAGTGATCCCCCCCGGGGAAGCTCCTATAATTCACCCCTCCACTTT. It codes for CATSDPPRGSSYNSPLHF.

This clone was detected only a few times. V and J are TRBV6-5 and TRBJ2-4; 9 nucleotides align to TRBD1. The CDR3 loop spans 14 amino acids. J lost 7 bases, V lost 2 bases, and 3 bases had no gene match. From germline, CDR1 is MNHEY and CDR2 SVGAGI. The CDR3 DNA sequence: TGTGCCAGCAGTTACATACAGGGGGCCAACATTCAGTACTTC. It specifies CASSYIQGANIQYF.

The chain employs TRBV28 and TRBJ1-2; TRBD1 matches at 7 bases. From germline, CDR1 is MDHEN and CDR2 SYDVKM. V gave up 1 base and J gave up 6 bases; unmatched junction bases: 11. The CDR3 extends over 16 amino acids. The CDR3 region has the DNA TGTGCCAGCAGTTTATCTCACGCGACAGGGAACAATGGCTACACCTTC. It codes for CASSLSHATGNNGYTF.

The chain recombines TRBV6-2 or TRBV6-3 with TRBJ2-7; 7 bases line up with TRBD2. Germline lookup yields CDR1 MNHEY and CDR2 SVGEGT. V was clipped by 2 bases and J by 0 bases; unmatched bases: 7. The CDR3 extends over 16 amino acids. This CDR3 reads CASSYPTSSSSYEQYF. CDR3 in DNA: TGTGCCAGCAGTTACCCGACTAGCTCCAGCTCCTACGAGCAGTACTTC.

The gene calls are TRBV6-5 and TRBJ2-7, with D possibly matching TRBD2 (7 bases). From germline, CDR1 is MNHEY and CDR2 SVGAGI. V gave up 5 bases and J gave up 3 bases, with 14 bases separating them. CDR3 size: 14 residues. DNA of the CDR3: TGTGCCAGCAGTCCGGGGGGCCGGTACTACGAGCAGTACTTC. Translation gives CASSPGGRYYEQYF.

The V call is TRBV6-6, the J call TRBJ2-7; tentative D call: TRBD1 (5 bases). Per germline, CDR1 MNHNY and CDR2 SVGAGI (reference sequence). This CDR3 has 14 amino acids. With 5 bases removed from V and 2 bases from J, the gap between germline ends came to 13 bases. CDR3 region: CASSPMTDTYEQYF. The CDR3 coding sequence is TGTGCCAGCAGTCCCATGACAGATACCTACGAGCAGTACTTC.

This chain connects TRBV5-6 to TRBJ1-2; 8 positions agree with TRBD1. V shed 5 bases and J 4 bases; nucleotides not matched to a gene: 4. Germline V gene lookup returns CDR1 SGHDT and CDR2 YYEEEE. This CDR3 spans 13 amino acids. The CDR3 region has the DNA TGTGCCAGCAGTTTTGGACAGGGCTATGGCTACACCTTC. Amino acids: CASSFGQGYGYTF.

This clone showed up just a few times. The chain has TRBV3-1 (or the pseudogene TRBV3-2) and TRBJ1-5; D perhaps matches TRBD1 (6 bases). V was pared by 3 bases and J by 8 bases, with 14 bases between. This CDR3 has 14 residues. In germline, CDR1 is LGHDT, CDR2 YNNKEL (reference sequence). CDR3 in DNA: TGTGCCAGCAGCCAGAGGGGGGGGAGCGAGCCCCAGCATTTT. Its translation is CASSQRGGSEPQHF.

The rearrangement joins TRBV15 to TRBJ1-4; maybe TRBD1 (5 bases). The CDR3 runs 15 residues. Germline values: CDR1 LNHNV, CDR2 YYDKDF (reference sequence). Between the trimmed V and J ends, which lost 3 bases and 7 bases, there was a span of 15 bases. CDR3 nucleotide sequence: TGTGCCACCAGCAGGCCCTGGGGGGTTGGTGAAAAACTGTTTTTT. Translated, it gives CATSRPWGVGEKLFF. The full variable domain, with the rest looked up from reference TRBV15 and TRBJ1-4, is DAMVIQNPRYQVTQFGKPVTLSCSQTLNHNVMYWYQQKSSQAPKLLFHYYDKDFNNEADTPDNFQSRRPNTSFCFLDIRSPGLGDTAMYLCATSRPWGVGEKLFFGSGTQLSVL.

The DNA of the CDR3 is TGTGCCAGCAGTCCGGGGCAGGACTATGGAGGCGAGCAGTACTTC. Residues: CASSPGQDYGGEQYF. The rearrangement uses TRBV2 and TRBJ2-7, with D perhaps matching TRBD2 (6 bases). The CDR3 sequence is 15 residues long. V was trimmed by 5 bases and J by 6 bases, leaving 20 bases between them. Germline V gene data show CDR1 as SNHLY and CDR2 as FYNNEI.

The CDR3 coding sequence is TGTGCCAGCAGCCAGGACTCTTACGAGCAGTACTTC. Protein product: CASSQDSYEQYF. This sequence joins TRBV5-4 and TRBJ2-7, with a possible D match to TRBD2 (5 bases). This CDR3 contains 12 residues. Trimming pared 4 bases from V and 4 bases from J, leaving 9 bases between. CDR1 SGHNT and CDR2 YYREEE come from the germline V gene (reference sequence).

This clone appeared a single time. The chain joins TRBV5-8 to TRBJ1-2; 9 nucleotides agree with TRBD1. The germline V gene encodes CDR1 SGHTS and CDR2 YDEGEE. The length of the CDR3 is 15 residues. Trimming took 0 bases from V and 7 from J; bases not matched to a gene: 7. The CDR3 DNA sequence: TGTGCCAGCAGCTTGGGGGACAGGGAATCCGTTGGCTACACCTTC. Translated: CASSLGDRESVGYTF.

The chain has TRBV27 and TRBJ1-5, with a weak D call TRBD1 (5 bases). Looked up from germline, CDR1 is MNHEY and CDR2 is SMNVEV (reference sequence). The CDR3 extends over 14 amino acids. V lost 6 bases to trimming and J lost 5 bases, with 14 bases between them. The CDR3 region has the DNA TGTGCCAGCAGGGGGGGAATTGGGCATCAGCCCCAGCATTTT. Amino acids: CASRGGIGHQPQHF.

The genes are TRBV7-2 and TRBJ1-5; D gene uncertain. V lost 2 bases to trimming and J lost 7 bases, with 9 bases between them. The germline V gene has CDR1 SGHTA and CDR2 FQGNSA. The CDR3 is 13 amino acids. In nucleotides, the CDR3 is TGTGCCAGCAGCTTACCGGGGAGCCAGCCCCAGCATTTT. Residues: CASSLPGSQPQHF.

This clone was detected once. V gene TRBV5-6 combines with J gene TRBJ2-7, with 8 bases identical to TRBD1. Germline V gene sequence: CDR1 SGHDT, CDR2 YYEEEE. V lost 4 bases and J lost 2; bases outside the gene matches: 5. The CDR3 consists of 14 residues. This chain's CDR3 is CASSVGQGAYEQYF. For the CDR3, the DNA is TGTGCCAGCAGCGTAGGACAGGGAGCCTACGAGCAGTACTTC. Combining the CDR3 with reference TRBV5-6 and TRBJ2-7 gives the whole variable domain DAGVTQSPTHLIKTRGQQVTLRCSPKSGHDTVSWYQQALGQGPQFIFQYYEEEERQRGNFPDRFSGHQFPNYSSELNVNALLLGDSALYLCASSVGQGAYEQYFGPGTRLTVT.